What follows is one T cell receptor (beta chain) and its context. The data were obtained in a study of technical replicates of blood from a few donors. Trimming removed 4 bases at V and 2 bases at J, with 9 bases between. The CDR3 covers 14 residues. Germline CDR1 reads MNHNS; CDR2 reads SASEGT. Generated by immunoSEQ multiplex PCR, the TCRdb table keeps only in-frame clones and is missing some. The sample includes under 70,000 clones, around 94% seen only once; the top ten take roughly 0.39%. V gene TRBV6-1 combines with J gene TRBJ1-3; D is ambiguous. Sequenced input: T cells isolated from PBMCs. The sequence was obtained from a human donor in good health. Written as DNA, the CDR3 is TGTGCCAGCAGTGGGACTGCTACTGGAAACACCATATATTTT. Translation: CASSGTATGNTIYF.